The following is a TCR beta chain sequence with its context. Its antigen is not known. Patients were ruled out by autoimmune disease history or systemic immunosuppression. Researchers took blood at baseline, on cycle 4 day 1, and on cycle 7 day 1. The assay was immunoSEQ multiplex PCR, and TCRdb's table has in-frame clones only and misses some. Of approximately 59,000 clones in the sample, around four fifths were seen once. The data were obtained in a study of OX40 agonist ivuxolimab in advanced cancers. Findings of the study overall: CD8+ T cells averaged more expanded clones than CD4+.

V trimming: 8 bases; J trimming: 3 bases; junction bases outside the gene matches: 10. Germline V lookup: CDR1 MDHEN, CDR2 SYDVKM. The CDR3 is 15 amino acids. V is TRBV28 and J is TRBJ1-1, with 9 bases lining up with TRBD1. Sequencing was performed on CD4+ or CD8+ T cells sorted from blood, taken in a trial of the OX40 agonist ivuxolimab. The receptor's source is an adult with an advanced solid tumor such as melanoma, head and neck, liver or kidney cancer. The CDR3 nucleotides read TGTGCCAGCCGCAGACCAGGGACAGGGCACACTGAAGCTTTCTTT. Its translation: CASRRPGTGHTEAFF. The full variable domain, with the rest looked up from reference TRBV28 and TRBJ1-1, is DVKVTQSSRYLVKRTGEKVFLECVQDMDHENMFWYRQDPGLGLRLIYFSYDVKMKEKGDIPEGYSVSREKKERFSLILESASTNQTSMYLCASRRPGTGHTEAFFGQGTRLTVV.